One sample yielded the 25 T cell receptor beta chains listed below, sequenced in a study of PD-1 blockade in classical Hodgkin lymphoma. Libraries were prepared by immunoSEQ multiplex PCR; TCRdb keeps only in-frame clonotypes and omits some of them. The sample holds about 40,000 clones, around four fifths seen once. Every patient was affected by relapse after autologous stem cell transplantation, while exposure to brentuximab vedotin was not uniform. The material sequenced was peripheral blood mononuclear cells (PBMCs), taken at baseline. Receptors originate from a human donor with classical Hodgkin lymphoma.

The gene calls are TRBV27 and TRBJ2-7; TRBD1 aligns across 10 bases. The germline CDR1 and CDR2 sequences are MNHEY and SMNVEV (reference sequence). After removal of 5 bases from V and 4 bases from J, the junction contained 8 bases not matched to a gene. The CDR3 spans 15 residues. This CDR3 is CASSATGTGAYEQYF. CDR3 coding DNA: TGTGCCAGCAGTGCTACCGGGACAGGGGCTTACGAGCAGTACTTC.

J is TRBJ1-1 and V is TRBV4-3, with a tentative D call TRBD1 (6 bases). Trimming took off 0 bases at V and 1 base at J, with 9 bases between the two ends. CDR1 and CDR2 from the germline V gene are LGHNA and YSLEER. The CDR3 spans 15 residues. The chain's CDR3 is CASSQEQGWNTEAFF. CDR3 coding DNA: TGCGCCAGCAGCCAAGAACAGGGTTGGAACACTGAAGCTTTCTTT.

This chain uses TRBV4-3 with TRBJ2-1; D is undetermined. The CDR3 is made up of 14 amino acids. The germline CDR1 and CDR2 sequences are LGHNA and YSLEER. V was trimmed by 4 bases and J by 7 bases, leaving 14 bases between them. This CDR3 reads CASSPRGRSNEQFF. As DNA, the CDR3 is TGCGCCAGCAGCCCCCGAGGCAGGTCGAATGAGCAGTTCTTC.

V is TRBV30 and J is TRBJ1-4; unclear D gene. The germline V gene has CDR1 GTSNPN and CDR2 SVGIG (reference sequence). Trimming stripped 0 bases from V and 8 bases from J, with 7 bases between. The CDR3 covers 12 residues. For the CDR3, the DNA is TGTGCCTGGAGTGTCGCCCGAGAAAAACTGTTTTTT. It codes for CAWSVAREKLFF.

The chain recombines TRBV27 with TRBJ1-2; D ambiguous. V shed 10 bases and J shed 7 bases, with 13 bases lying between them. CDR3 length: 11 residues. The germline CDR1 and CDR2 sequences are MNHEY and SMNVEV (reference sequence). CDR3 nucleotides: TGTGCCACCGCGACCGGCGCTGGCTACACCTTC. Translation: CATATGAGYTF.

This chain connects TRBV10-2 to TRBJ1-1; TRBD1 aligns across 7 bases. V was clipped by 6 bases and J by 1 base; unmatched bases: 5. The V gene's germline CDR1 is WSHSY and CDR2 SAAADI. CDR3 length: 14 residues. CDR3 in DNA: TGCGCCAGCAGGGACACAGGGGAGAACACTGAAGCTTTCTTT. This codes for CASRDTGENTEAFF.

This clone has a single count. The chain combines TRBV19 with TRBJ1-1; 8 nucleotides match TRBD1. The CDR3 sequence is 14 residues long. V gave up 3 bases and J gave up 5 bases; unmatched junction bases: 5. The V gene's germline CDR1 is LNHDA and CDR2 SQIVND (reference sequence). The CDR3 reads CASSIQGATTEAFF. CDR3 nucleotides: TGTGCCAGTAGTATCCAGGGGGCTACGACTGAAGCTTTCTTT.

The rearrangement uses TRBV4-3 and TRBJ1-4; perhaps TRBD1 as D (5 bases). This CDR3 is built from 16 residues. Trimming removed 3 bases at V and 8 bases at J, with 19 bases between. Germline CDR1 and CDR2: LGHNA and YSLEER. Here the CDR3 DNA reads TGCGCCAGCAGCCAGGGACCGAGGACGGGGTACGAAAAACTGTTTTTT. It codes for CASSQGPRTGYEKLFF.

The chain joins TRBV27 to TRBJ2-1, with D unclear. Trimming removed 4 bases at V and 1 base at J, with 11 bases between. Germline V gives CDR1 MNHEY, CDR2 SMNVEV (reference sequence). The CDR3 extends over 15 amino acids. DNA of the CDR3: TGTGCCAGCAGTTCCACAGTCCAATCCTACAATGAGCAGTTCTTC. Translation gives CASSSTVQSYNEQFF.

V usage is TRBV21-1 and J usage is TRBJ2-3; the table's TRBD1 call for D was not verified on the DNA. TRBV21-1 is classified as a pseudogene. The CDR3 is made up of 16 amino acids. CDR3 DNA: TGTGCCAGCAGCGATGGGACAGGGCCCACAGGAGATACGCAGTATTTT. This sequence encodes CASSDGTGPTGDTQYF.

The V and J genes are TRBV7-2 and TRBJ2-7; possibly TRBD2 for D (6 bases). The ends were cut back, 4 bases at V and 3 bases at J, with 7 bases in the middle. This CDR3 contains 12 residues. CDR1 is SGHTA and CDR2 is FQGNSA in the germline V gene. Here the CDR3 DNA reads TGTGCCAGCAGCTCGGGACTCTACGAGCAGTACTTC. Residues: CASSSGLYEQYF.

This rearrangement joins TRBV6-1 to TRBJ2-7; D gene ambiguous. CDR1 MNHNS and CDR2 SASEGT come from the germline V gene. The CDR3 extends over 14 amino acids. The V gene lost 1 base and the J gene lost 1 base, with 8 bases spanning the gap. This CDR3 is CASSEELESYEQYF. In nucleotides, the CDR3 is TGTGCCAGCAGTGAAGAGCTGGAATCCTACGAGCAGTACTTC.

The chain couples TRBV7-9 to TRBJ1-6; 7 nucleotides line up with TRBD1. Germline trimming cut 1 base from V and 9 bases from J; bases unmatched to any gene: 6. The CDR3 contains 15 residues. Germline CDR1 SEHNR, CDR2 FQNEAQ (reference sequence). DNA for the CDR3: TGTGCCAGCAGCTTAGTAGGGGGCCCTGGTTCACCCCTCCACTTT. Its protein is CASSLVGGPGSPLHF.

The chain uses TRBV4-3 and TRBJ2-7, with a tentative D call TRBD1 (6 bases). The CDR3 has 16 residues. Germline V lookup: CDR1 LGHNA, CDR2 YSLEER. V was clipped by 4 bases and J by 7 bases, with 23 bases between them. Here the CDR3 DNA reads TGCGCCAGCAGCCGAGGGCGAGGGACACGGACCGGGGAGCAGTACTTC. Translation gives CASSRGRGTRTGEQYF.

This clone was observed once. This chain uses TRBV29-1 with TRBJ1-4; the D gene is possibly TRBD1 (5 bases). The CDR3 consists of 13 residues. CDR1 is SQVTM and CDR2 is ANQGSEA in the germline V gene. V lost 4 bases and J lost 8, with 14 bases in between. DNA of the CDR3: TGCAGCGTTGGGGGCCGTATTGGGGAAAAACTGTTTTTT. Translating gives CSVGGRIGEKLFF.

To note about this clone: This may come from a read error, since a much larger clone is one base off. The identical CDR3 is also encoded by other nucleotide sequences in the sample. The chain uses TRBV9 and TRBJ1-2, with D tentatively TRBD1 (5 bases). This CDR3 has 13 amino acids. Per the germline V gene, CDR1 is SGDLS and CDR2 is YYNGEE. Trimming cost V 4 bases and J 4 bases, with 11 bases left between them. The CDR3 sequence: CASSLDSAYGYTF. CDR3 in DNA: TGTGCCAGCAGCCTCGACAGCGCCTATGGCTACACCTTC.

J is TRBJ1-3 and V is TRBV5-4; the match to TRBD1 covers 8 bases. The CDR3 spans 14 residues. Germline CDR1 is SGHNT and CDR2 is YYREEE (reference sequence). The J segment lost 2 bases and the V segment lost 4 bases, leaving 2 bases of the junction unmatched. CDR3 sequence: CASSQDRAGNTIYF. DNA of the CDR3: TGTGCCAGCAGCCAGGACAGGGCTGGAAACACCATATATTTT.

The V and J genes are TRBV11-1 and TRBJ2-5, with TRBD2 matching 10 bases. The CDR3 consists of 16 residues. The junction had 12 bases not matched to a gene; V was cut back by 2 bases and J by 9 bases. Germline CDR1 reads SGHAT; CDR2 reads FQDESV (reference sequence). The CDR3 bases are TGTGCCAGCAGCTTAAGGCTAGCGGGGGCCTCGGCGCCCCAGTACTTC. The encoded protein is CASSLRLAGASAPQYF.

The chain combines TRBV23-1 with TRBJ2-7, with 7 bases lining up with TRBD1. TRBV23-1 is an ORF for which the function is uncertain. The CDR3 is 13 amino acids. The trim removed 9 bases at V and 3 bases at J, leaving 8 bases unmatched. In DNA, the CDR3 is TGCGCCAGTTCCCAGGGGGTCGGCTACGAGCAGTACTTC. Amino acid sequence: CASSQGVGYEQYF.

As to this clone: Germline and junction disagree at one end, which may indicate a read error. The J gene is TRBJ2-5, the V gene TRBV5-8, with D possibly being TRBD1 or TRBD2 (6 bases each). Germline V gene data show CDR1 as SGHTS and CDR2 as YDEGEE. The CDR3 spans 14 residues. CDR3 sequence reads: CASSQYTGRETQYF. The CDR3 DNA follows: TGCGCCAGCAGCCAATACACAGGGAGGGAGACCCAGTACTTC. The complete variable domain, with remaining parts taken from reference TRBV5-8 and TRBJ2-5, reads EAGVTQSPTHLIKTRGQQATLRCSPISGHTSVYWYQQALGLGLQFLLWYDEGEERNRGNFPPRFSGRQFPNYSSELNVNALELEDSALYLCASSQYTGRETQYFGPGTRLLVL.

The chain uses TRBV18 and TRBJ1-1, with D possibly matching TRBD1 (6 bases). This CDR3 is 14 amino acids long. The germline CDR1 and CDR2 sequences are KGHSH and LQKENI. V shed 6 bases and J shed 4 bases, with 15 bases lying between them. Written as DNA, the CDR3 is TGTGCCAGCTCTCCGGACTTAGGGGGCACTGAAGCTTTCTTT. Its translation: CASSPDLGGTEAFF.

The chain employs TRBV21-1 and TRBJ2-5; the tabulated D call, TRBD2, remains unverified against the DNA. TRBV21-1 corresponds to a pseudogene. This CDR3 is built from 15 residues. The CDR3 coding sequence is TGTGCCAGCAGCAAAAAGGAGGGCCTCCAAGAGACCCAGTACTTC. Its protein is CASSKKEGLQETQYF.

V and J are TRBV5-1 and TRBJ2-1; possibly TRBD1 for D (6 bases). The CDR3 has 13 residues. CDR1 SGHRS and CDR2 YFSETQ come from the germline V gene. V lost 0 bases, J lost 5 bases, and 6 bases lay in between. The chain's CDR3 is CASSLGDNNEQFF. As DNA, the CDR3 is TGCGCCAGCAGCTTGGGGGACAACAATGAGCAGTTCTTC.

This CDR3 reads CASSPLRRQPGGNEKLFF. The CDR3 coding sequence is TGTGCCAGCTCACCCTTACGCCGACAGCCCGGGGGTAATGAAAAACTGTTTTTT. The rearrangement uses TRBV18 and TRBJ1-4; possibly TRBD1 for D (5 bases). The germline V gene has CDR1 KGHSH and CDR2 LQKENI. Trimming left V 3 bases short and J 4 bases short, with 21 bases between. This CDR3 region has 18 residues.

The chain combines TRBV27 with TRBJ2-5; 8 nucleotides line up with TRBD2. Germline V CDR1 and CDR2: MNHEY, SMNVEV (reference sequence). The CDR3 extends over 14 amino acids. V dropped 8 bases and J dropped 5; count of bases not matched to a gene: 10. CDR3 residues: CASSRGGLLETQYF. As DNA, the CDR3 is TGTGCCAGCTCCCGGGGGGGCTTACTCGAGACCCAGTACTTC.